One sample yielded the 14 T cell receptor beta chains listed below, sequenced in a study of CD8+CD57+ T cells in acquired aplastic anemia. The template for TCR beta VDJ and CDR3 sequence profiling was genomic DNA. TCRdb reprocessed the reads via MiXCR and lists one record per CDR3 protein. The sample lists 150,000 to 170,000 distinct CDR3 sequences, 40% to 65% occurring once. Patients picked for sequencing had shown CD8+CD57+ cell expansion detected by flow cytometry. The sequenced sample consisted of sorted CD4+, CD8+, or CD8+CD57+ T cells (not recorded which) from PBMCs. The receptors were sampled from a human donor with aplastic anemia.

The chain carries TRBV20-1 and TRBJ2-7; the D is unclear. The length of the CDR3 is 14 residues. Germline CDR1 and CDR2: DFQATT and SNEGSKA (reference sequence). The V end was cut by 1 base, the J end by 4 bases, with 14 bases between. The CDR3 DNA reads TGCAGTGCTAGAGGGTTCAGGCTAGGGTACGAGCAGTACTTC. This encodes CSARGFRLGYEQYF.

A few counts support this clonotype. The chain recombines TRBV5-6 with TRBJ1-2; D unresolved. The CDR3 spans 13 residues. Per the germline V gene, CDR1 is SGHDT and CDR2 is YYEEEE. Trimming left V 0 bases short and J 0 bases short, with 3 bases between. The CDR3 DNA reads as TGTGCCAGCAGCTTGGGCACTAACTATGGCTACACCTTC. Translation gives CASSLGTNYGYTF. The complete variable domain, with remaining parts taken from reference TRBV5-6 and TRBJ1-2, reads DAGVTQSPTHLIKTRGQQVTLRCSPKSGHDTVSWYQQALGQGPQFIFQYYEEEERQRGNFPDRFSGHQFPNYSSELNVNALLLGDSALYLCASSLGTNYGYTFGSGTRLTVV.

The rearrangement uses TRBV29-1 and TRBJ2-7, with D possibly being TRBD1 or TRBD2 (5 bases each). The CDR3 extends over 13 amino acids. CDR1 SQVTM and CDR2 ANQGSEA come from the germline V gene. V gave up 3 bases and J gave up 2 bases, with 11 bases separating them. The CDR3: CSVESGPTYEQYF. For the CDR3, the DNA is TGCAGCGTTGAGTCGGGGCCTACCTACGAGCAGTACTTC.

This clonotype was counted only a few times. The chain recombines TRBV2 with TRBJ2-2; 7 positions agree with TRBD2. CDR3 size: 17 residues. Germline CDR1 and CDR2: SNHLY and FYNNEI. J gave up 4 bases and V 8 bases, and 16 bases lay outside the gene matches. This chain's CDR3 is CASLNPGTTKSTGELFF. The CDR3 region has the DNA TGTGCCAGCCTAAATCCGGGGACTACGAAGAGCACCGGGGAGCTGTTTTTT.

There are many counts of this clonotype. V is TRBV7-6 and J is TRBJ1-1; the D gene is possibly TRBD1 (5 bases). From germline, CDR1 is SGHVS and CDR2 FNYEAQ. CDR3 size: 15 residues. The ends were cut back, 1 base at V and 8 bases at J, with 17 bases in the middle. The CDR3 here is CASSLGGLSSGEAFF. DNA for the CDR3: TGTGCCAGCAGCTTAGGGGGCTTATCGTCGGGGGAAGCTTTCTTT. The whole variable domain, filled in from reference TRBV7-6 and TRBJ1-1, reads GAGVSQSPRYKVTKRGQDVALRCDPISGHVSLYWYRQALGQGPEFLTYFNYEAQQDKSGLPNDRFSAERPEGSISTLTIQRTEQRDSAMYRCASSLGGLSSGEAFFGQGTRLTVV.

This clonotype was detected ten times or more. This rearrangement joins TRBV6-4 to TRBJ1-2; 7 bases align to TRBD1. The CDR3 sequence is 17 residues long. Germline trimming cut 8 bases from V and 1 base from J; bases unmatched to any gene: 16. Germline V lookup: CDR1 MRHNA, CDR2 SNTAGT. This chain's CDR3 is CASRDDREGPLNYGYTF. The DNA of the CDR3 is TGTGCCAGCCGCGACGACAGGGAGGGTCCGCTTAACTATGGCTACACCTTC.

This clonotype was counted ten times or more. This rearrangement joins TRBV6-1 to TRBJ2-7, with TRBD1 identical over 10 bases. The V gene's germline CDR1 is MNHNS and CDR2 SASEGT. Losses at the gene ends were 5 bases for V and 2 bases for J; bases not matched to a gene: 6. CDR3 length: 15 residues. CDR3 protein: CASSWRDRGTYEQYF. The CDR3 nucleotides read TGTGCCAGCAGTTGGCGGGACAGGGGCACCTACGAGCAGTACTTC.

V and J are TRBV9 and TRBJ2-3, with TRBD2 as a possible D gene (5 bases). The CDR3 is made up of 14 amino acids. V was pared by 0 bases and J by 6 bases, with 11 bases between. Germline lookup yields CDR1 SGDLS and CDR2 YYNGEE. The CDR3 DNA reads TGTGCCAGCAGCGTAGAGGCTAGCATGGATACGCAGTATTTT. Translation: CASSVEASMDTQYF.

The chain couples TRBV2 to TRBJ2-1, with D hard to call. Germline loops: CDR1 SNHLY, CDR2 FYNNEI. This CDR3 has 11 residues. Trimming stripped 8 bases from V and 10 bases from J, with 12 bases between. CDR3 amino acids: CASRSTGEQFF. The DNA for the CDR3 is TGTGCCAGCCGAAGCACCGGGGAGCAGTTCTTC.

At least ten counts were recorded for this clonotype. The rearrangement links TRBV7-6 to TRBJ2-5, with TRBD2 matching 11 bases. V shed 0 bases and J 1 base; nucleotides not matched to a gene: 13. The CDR3 consists of 20 residues. Germline assignment: CDR1 SGHVS and CDR2 FNYEAQ. DNA of the CDR3: TGTGCCAGCAGCTTAGCATGTACTAGCGGGGGACACATGTGCCAAGAGACCCAGTACTTC. This gives the protein CASSLACTSGGHMCQETQYF.

V gene TRBV7-9 combines with J gene TRBJ1-1, with D unresolved. Germline CDR1 SEHNR, CDR2 FQNEAQ (reference sequence). The V and J ends lost 0 bases and 0 bases respectively, with 5 bases between them. The CDR3 has 14 residues. CDR3: CASSLAGMNTEAFF. For the CDR3, the DNA is TGTGCCAGCAGCTTAGCGGGCATGAACACTGAAGCTTTCTTT.

The chain is built from TRBV10-2 and TRBJ1-2; D is undetermined. The CDR3 consists of 14 residues. Trimming removed 6 bases from V and 5 bases from J, with 16 bases in between. Germline-derived CDR1 and CDR2 are WSHSY and SAAADI. The CDR3 is CASSQESRSYGYTF. In DNA form, the CDR3 reads TGCGCCAGCAGCCAAGAGAGTCGGAGTTATGGCTACACCTTC.

This chain links TRBV24-1 with TRBJ2-2, with TRBD1 matching 7 bases. The CDR3 is made up of 15 amino acids. CDR1 is KGHDR, CDR2 SFDVKD, per germline. V shed 11 bases and J 0 bases; nucleotides not matched to a gene: 8. The chain's CDR3 is CASNPQGANTGELFF. In DNA, the CDR3 is TGTGCCAGCAATCCTCAGGGGGCGAACACCGGGGAGCTGTTTTTT.

A few counts support this clonotype. J is TRBJ2-1 and V is TRBV6-1; 14 bases line up with TRBD2. V shed 5 bases and J 7 bases; nucleotides not matched to a gene: 4. The CDR3 extends over 15 amino acids. The germline gives CDR1 MNHNS, CDR2 SASEGT. CDR3 amino acids: CASSRTSGGINEQFF. CDR3 in DNA: TGTGCCAGCAGTCGGACTAGCGGGGGGATTAATGAGCAGTTCTTC.